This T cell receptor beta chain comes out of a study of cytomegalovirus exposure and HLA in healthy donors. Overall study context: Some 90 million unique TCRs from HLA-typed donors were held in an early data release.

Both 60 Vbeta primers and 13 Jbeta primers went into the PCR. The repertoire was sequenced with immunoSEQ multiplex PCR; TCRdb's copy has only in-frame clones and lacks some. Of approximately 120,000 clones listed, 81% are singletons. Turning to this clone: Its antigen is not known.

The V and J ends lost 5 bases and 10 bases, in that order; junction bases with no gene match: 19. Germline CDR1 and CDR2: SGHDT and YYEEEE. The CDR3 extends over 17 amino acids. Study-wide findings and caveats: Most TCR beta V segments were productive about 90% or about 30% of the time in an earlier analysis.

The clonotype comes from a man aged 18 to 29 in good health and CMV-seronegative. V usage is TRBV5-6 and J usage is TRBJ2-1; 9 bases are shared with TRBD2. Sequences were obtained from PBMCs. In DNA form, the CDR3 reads TGTGCCAGCAGTCCAAACCCTCCGGGACTAGCTCCTAAGGAGCAGTTCTTC. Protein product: CASSPNPPGLAPKEQFF.